The source of this T cell receptor beta chain is a study of T cell responses to AZD1222 COVID-19 vaccine. Overall study: Second-dose schedules of about 4 or about 12 weeks were combined. General study results and limits: An increase in Spike-specific TCR breadth and depth was observed after two AZD1222 doses. Only a handful of individuals given AZD1222 were seropositive at baseline. Reports say nearly half of spike-specific TCRs go after unmutated variant regions.

CDR3 size: 14 residues. CDR1 is MNHEY, CDR2 SMNVEV, per germline (reference sequence). Trimming pared 2 bases from V and 8 bases from J, leaving 13 bases between. Using immunoSEQ multiplex PCR, the repertoire was profiled, and TCRdb retains in-frame clones only, with some absent. The table lists about 35,000 clones, about 88% of them singletons. A note on this clone: Its antigen remains unknown.

The sequence derives from an adult in good health. The rearrangement joins TRBV27 to TRBJ2-1, with a weak D call TRBD1 (6 bases). Sequenced material: peripheral blood, taken on day 0 of AZD1222 vaccination. The CDR3 here is CASSLVQQGDEQFF. The CDR3, as DNA: TGTGCCAGCAGTTTAGTCCAACAGGGTGATGAGCAGTTCTTC.